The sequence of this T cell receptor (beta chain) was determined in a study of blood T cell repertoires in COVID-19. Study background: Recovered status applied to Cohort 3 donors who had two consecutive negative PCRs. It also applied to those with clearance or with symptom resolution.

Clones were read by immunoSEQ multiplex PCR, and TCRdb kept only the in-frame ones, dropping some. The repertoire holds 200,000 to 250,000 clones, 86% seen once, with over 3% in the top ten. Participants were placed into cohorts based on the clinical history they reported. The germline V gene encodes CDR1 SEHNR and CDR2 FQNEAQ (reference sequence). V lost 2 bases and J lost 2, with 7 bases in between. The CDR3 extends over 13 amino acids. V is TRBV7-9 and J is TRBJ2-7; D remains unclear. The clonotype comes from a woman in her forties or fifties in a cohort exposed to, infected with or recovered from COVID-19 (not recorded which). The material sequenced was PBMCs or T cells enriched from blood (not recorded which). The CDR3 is CASSLFPTYEQYF. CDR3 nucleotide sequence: TGTGCCAGCAGCTTATTCCCTACCTACGAGCAGTACTTC. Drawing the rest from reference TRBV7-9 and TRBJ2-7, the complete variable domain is DTGVSQNPRHKITKRGQNVTFRCDPISEHNRLYWYRQTLGQGPEFLTYFQNEAQLEKSRLLSDRFSAERPKGSFSTLEIQRTEQGDSAMYLCASSLFPTYEQYFGPGTRLTVT.